The clone carrying this T cell receptor (beta chain) turned up a few times. Some clones are missing from TCRdb's copy, which holds only in-frame ones; the method was immunoSEQ multiplex PCR. The sample has approximately 120,000 clones, around 87% seen once. This specimen comes from a study of T cell responses to AZD1222 COVID-19 vaccine. There are 17 residues in the CDR3. CDR1 is SGHTA and CDR2 is FQGNSA in the germline V gene. With 1 base clipped from V and 7 bases from J, the junction kept 10 bases outside the gene matches. The source is an adult who received the AZD1222 COVID-19 vaccine. The chain has TRBV7-2 and TRBJ2-7, with 13 bases aligning to TRBD2. The specimen was peripheral blood, collected 28 days after the second AZD1222 dose. For the CDR3, the DNA is TGTGCCAGCAGCTTAGTTCCTCGGGGACTAGCGGGAAAAGAGCAGTACTTC. Its protein product is CASSLVPRGLAGKEQYF.